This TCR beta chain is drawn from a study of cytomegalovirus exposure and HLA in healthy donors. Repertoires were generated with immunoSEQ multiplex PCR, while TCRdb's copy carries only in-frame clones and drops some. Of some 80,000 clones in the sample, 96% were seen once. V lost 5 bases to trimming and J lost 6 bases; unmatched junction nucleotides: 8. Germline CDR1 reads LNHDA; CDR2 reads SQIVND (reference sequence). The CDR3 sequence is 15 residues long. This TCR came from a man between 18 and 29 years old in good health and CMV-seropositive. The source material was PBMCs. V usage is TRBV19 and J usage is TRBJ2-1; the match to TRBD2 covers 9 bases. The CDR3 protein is CASSLGLAGFNEQFF. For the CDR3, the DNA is TGTGCCAGTAGTCTAGGGCTAGCGGGATTCAATGAGCAGTTCTTC. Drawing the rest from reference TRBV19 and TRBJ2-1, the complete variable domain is DGGITQSPKYLFRKEGQNVTLSCEQNLNHDAMYWYRQDPGQGLRLIYYSQIVNDFQKGDIAEGYSVSREKKESFPLTVTSAQKNPTAFYLCASSLGLAGFNEQFFGPGTRLTVL.